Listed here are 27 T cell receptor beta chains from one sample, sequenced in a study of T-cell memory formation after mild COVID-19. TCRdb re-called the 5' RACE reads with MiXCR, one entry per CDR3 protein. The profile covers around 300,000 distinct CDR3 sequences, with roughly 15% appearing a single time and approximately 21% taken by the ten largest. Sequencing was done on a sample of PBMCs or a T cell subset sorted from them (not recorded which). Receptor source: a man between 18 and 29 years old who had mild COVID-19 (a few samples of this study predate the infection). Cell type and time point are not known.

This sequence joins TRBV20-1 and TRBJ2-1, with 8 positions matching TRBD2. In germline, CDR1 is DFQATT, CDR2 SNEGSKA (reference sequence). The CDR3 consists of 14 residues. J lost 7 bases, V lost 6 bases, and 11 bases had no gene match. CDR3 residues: CSAQTSGSKNEQFF. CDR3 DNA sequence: TGCAGTGCCCAAACTAGCGGCAGTAAAAATGAGCAGTTCTTC.

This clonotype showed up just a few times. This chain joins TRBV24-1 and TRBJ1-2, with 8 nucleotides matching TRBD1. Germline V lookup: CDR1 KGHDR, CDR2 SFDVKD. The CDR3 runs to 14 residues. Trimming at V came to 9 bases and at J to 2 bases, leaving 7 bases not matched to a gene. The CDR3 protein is CATGGTGDNYGYTF. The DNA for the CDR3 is TGTGCCACCGGCGGGACAGGCGACAACTATGGCTACACCTTC.

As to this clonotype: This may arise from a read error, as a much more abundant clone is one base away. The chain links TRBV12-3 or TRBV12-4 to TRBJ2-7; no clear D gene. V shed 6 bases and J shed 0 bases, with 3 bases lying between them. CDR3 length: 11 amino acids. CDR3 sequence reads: CASRYSYEQYF. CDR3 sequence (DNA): TGTGCCAGCAGGTACTCCTACGAGCAGTACTTC.

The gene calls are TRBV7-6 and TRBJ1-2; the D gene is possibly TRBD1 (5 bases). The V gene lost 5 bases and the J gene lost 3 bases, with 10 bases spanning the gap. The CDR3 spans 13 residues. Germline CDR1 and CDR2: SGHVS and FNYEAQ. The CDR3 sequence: CASSRSGHYGYTF. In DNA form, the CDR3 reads TGTGCCAGCAGCCGATCGGGACACTATGGCTACACCTTC. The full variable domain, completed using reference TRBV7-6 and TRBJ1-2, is GAGVSQSPRYKVTKRGQDVALRCDPISGHVSLYWYRQALGQGPEFLTYFNYEAQQDKSGLPNDRFSAERPEGSISTLTIQRTEQRDSAMYRCASSRSGHYGYTFGSGTRLTVV.

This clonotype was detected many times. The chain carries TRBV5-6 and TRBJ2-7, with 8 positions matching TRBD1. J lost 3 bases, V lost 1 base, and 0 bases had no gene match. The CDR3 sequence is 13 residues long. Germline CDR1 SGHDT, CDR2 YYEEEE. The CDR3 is CASSLTGGYEQYF. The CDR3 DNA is TGTGCCAGCAGCTTGACAGGGGGCTACGAGCAGTACTTC. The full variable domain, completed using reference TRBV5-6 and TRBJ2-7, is DAGVTQSPTHLIKTRGQQVTLRCSPKSGHDTVSWYQQALGQGPQFIFQYYEEEERQRGNFPDRFSGHQFPNYSSELNVNALLLGDSALYLCASSLTGGYEQYFGPGTRLTVT.

This chain's CDR3 is CASSLEGRLGAFF. CDR3 coding DNA: TGTGCCAGCAGCTTAGAGGGGCGTTTAGGAGCTTTCTTT. J is TRBJ1-1 and V is TRBV7-8; D may be TRBD1 (5 bases). Trimming removed 1 base from V and 10 bases from J, with 13 bases in between. The CDR3 contains 13 residues. Germline assignment: CDR1 SGHVS and CDR2 FQNEAQ.

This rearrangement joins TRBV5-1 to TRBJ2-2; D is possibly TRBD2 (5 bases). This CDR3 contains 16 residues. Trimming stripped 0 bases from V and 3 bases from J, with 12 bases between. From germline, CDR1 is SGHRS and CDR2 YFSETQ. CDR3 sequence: CASSLGLTGYTGELFF. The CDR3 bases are TGCGCCAGCAGCTTGGGCCTCACGGGGTACACCGGGGAGCTGTTTTTT. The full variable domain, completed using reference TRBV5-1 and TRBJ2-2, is KAGVTQTPRYLIKTRGQQVTLSCSPISGHRSVSWYQQTPGQGLQFLFEYFSETQRNKGNFPGRFSGRQFSNSRSEMNVSTLELGDSALYLCASSLGLTGYTGELFFGEGSRLTVL.

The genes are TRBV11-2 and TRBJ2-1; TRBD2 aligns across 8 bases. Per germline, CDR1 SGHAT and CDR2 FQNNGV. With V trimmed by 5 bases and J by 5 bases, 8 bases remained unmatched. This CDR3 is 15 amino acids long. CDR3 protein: CASSHIAGRNNEQFF. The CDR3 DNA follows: TGTGCCAGCAGCCATATAGCGGGGCGGAACAATGAGCAGTTCTTC.

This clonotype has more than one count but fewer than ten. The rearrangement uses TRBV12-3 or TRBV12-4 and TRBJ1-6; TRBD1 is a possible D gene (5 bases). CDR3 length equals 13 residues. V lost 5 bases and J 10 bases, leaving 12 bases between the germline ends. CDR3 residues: CASSLGGSSPLHF. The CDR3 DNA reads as TGTGCCAGCAGTCTCGGGGGAAGCTCACCCCTCCACTTT.

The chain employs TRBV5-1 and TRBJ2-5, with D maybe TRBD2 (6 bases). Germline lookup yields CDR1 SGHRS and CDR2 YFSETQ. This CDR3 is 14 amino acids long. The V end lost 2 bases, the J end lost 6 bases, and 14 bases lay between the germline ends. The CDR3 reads CASSFEMEGKTQYF. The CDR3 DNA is TGCGCCAGCAGCTTTGAGATGGAGGGGAAGACCCAGTACTTC.

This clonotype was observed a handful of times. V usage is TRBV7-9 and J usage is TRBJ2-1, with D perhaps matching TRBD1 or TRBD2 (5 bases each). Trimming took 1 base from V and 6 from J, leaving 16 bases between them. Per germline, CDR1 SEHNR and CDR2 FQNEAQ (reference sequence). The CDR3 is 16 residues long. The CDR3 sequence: CASSLVPGEGSNEQFF. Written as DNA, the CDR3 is TGTGCCAGCAGCTTAGTGCCAGGAGAGGGGTCCAATGAGCAGTTCTTC.

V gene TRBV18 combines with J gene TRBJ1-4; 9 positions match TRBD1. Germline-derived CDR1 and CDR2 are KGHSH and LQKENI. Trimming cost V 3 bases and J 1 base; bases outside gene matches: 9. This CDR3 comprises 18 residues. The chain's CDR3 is CASSPLPGQGGTNEKLFF. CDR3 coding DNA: TGTGCCAGCTCACCCCTCCCGGGACAGGGAGGAACTAATGAAAAACTGTTTTTT.

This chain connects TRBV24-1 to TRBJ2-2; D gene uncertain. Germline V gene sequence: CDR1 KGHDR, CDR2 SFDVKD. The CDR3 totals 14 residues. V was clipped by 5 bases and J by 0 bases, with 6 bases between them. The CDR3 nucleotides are TGTGCCACCAGTGGAGTCACGAACACCGGGGAGCTGTTTTTT. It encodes CATSGVTNTGELFF.

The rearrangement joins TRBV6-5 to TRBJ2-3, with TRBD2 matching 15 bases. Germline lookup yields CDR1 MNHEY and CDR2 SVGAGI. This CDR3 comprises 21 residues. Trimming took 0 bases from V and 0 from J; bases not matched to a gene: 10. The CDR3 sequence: CASSYSGLAGGPITSTDTQYF. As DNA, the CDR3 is TGTGCCAGCAGTTACTCTGGACTAGCGGGGGGGCCGATTACCAGCACAGATACGCAGTATTTT.

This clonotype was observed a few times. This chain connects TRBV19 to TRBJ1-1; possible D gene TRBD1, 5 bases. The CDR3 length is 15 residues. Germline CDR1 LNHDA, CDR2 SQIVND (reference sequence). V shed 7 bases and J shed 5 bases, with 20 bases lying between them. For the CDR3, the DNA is TGTGCCAGTATCCCGGGGGGGTCTGAAGGGACTGAAGCTTTCTTT. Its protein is CASIPGGSEGTEAFF.

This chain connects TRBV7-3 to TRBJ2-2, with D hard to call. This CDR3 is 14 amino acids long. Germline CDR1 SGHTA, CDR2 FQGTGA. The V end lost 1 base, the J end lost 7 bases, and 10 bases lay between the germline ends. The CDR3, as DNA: TGTGCCAGCAGCTTAATCGCGGAAGGCGGGGAGCTGTTTTTT. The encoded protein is CASSLIAEGGELFF.

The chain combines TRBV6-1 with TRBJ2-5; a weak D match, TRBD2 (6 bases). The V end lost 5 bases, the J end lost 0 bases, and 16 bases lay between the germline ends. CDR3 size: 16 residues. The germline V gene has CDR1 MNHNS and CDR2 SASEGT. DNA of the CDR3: TGTGCCAGCAGTTACCTCGCCGGGGGATACCAAGAGACCCAGTACTTC. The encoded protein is CASSYLAGGYQETQYF.

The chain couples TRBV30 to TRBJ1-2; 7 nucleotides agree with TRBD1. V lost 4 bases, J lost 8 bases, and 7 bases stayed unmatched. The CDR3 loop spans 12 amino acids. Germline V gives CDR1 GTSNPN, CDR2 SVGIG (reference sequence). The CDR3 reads CAWTTGDWGYTF. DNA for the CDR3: TGTGCCTGGACCACAGGGGATTGGGGCTACACCTTC.

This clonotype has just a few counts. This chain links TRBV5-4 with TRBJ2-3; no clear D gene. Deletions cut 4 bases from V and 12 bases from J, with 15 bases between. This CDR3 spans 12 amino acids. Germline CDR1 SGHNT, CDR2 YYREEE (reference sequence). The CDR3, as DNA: TGTGCCAGCAGCATCCACCTCTTTGAACAGTATTTT. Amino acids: CASSIHLFEQYF.

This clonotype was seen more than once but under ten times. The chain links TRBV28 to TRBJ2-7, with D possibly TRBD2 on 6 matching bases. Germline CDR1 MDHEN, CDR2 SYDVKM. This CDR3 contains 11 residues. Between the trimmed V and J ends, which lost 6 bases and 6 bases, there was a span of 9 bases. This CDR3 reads CASRRAGEQYV. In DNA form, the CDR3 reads TGTGCCAGCAGGCGAGCGGGCGAGCAGTACGTC.

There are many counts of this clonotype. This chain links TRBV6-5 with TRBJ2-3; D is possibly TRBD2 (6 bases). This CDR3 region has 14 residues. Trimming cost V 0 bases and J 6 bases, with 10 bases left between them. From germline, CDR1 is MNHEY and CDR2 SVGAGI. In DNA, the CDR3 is TGTGCCAGCAGTTACTCTTGGGGGGTGGATACGCAGTATTTT. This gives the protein CASSYSWGVDTQYF.

The chain's CDR3 is CASSAPRGGPANGYTF. CDR3 nucleotides: TGTGCCAGCAGCGCCCCCCGGGGGGGGCCCGCCAATGGCTACACCTTC. The chain uses TRBV7-9 and TRBJ1-2; possible D gene TRBD1, 6 bases. Trimming stripped 5 bases from V and 6 bases from J, with 22 bases between. Per germline, CDR1 SEHNR and CDR2 FQNEAQ (reference sequence). This CDR3 is built from 16 residues.

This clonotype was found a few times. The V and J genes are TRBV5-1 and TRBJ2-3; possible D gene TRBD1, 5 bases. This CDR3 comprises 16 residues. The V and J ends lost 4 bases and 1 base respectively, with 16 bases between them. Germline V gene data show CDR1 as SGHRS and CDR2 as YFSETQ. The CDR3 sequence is CASSQASRGRTDTQYF. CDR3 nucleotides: TGCGCCAGCAGCCAGGCGTCTAGGGGTCGCACAGATACGCAGTATTTT.

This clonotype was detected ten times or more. The CDR3 spells CASSFGGGAMNTQYF. CDR3 bases: TGTGCCAGCAGCTTCGGCGGGGGGGCGATGAATACGCAGTATTTT. The chain has TRBV7-3 and TRBJ2-3, with 9 bases that match TRBD2. V lost 3 bases, J lost 7 bases, and 8 bases stayed unmatched. Germline CDR1 reads SGHTA; CDR2 reads FQGTGA. This CDR3 has 15 residues.

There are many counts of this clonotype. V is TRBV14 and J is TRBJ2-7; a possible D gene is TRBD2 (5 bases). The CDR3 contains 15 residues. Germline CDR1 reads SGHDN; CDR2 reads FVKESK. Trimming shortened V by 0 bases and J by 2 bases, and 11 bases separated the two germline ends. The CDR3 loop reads CASSQEIRGAYEQYV. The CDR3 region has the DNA TGTGCCAGCAGCCAAGAGATTCGGGGTGCCTACGAGCAGTACGTC.

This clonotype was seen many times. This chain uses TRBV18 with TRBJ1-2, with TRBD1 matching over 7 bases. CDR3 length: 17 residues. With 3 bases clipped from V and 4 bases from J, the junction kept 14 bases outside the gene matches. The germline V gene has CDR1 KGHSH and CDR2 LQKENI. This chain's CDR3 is CASSPTTGTEVPYGYTF. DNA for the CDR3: TGTGCCAGCTCACCGACTACCGGGACAGAAGTTCCCTATGGCTACACCTTC.

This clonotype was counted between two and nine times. For the CDR3, the DNA is TGTGCCAGCAGTTTCGGGGGGGCACGGGACTATGGCTACACCTTC. Protein sequence: CASSFGGARDYGYTF. The chain links TRBV27 to TRBJ1-2, with D tentatively TRBD1 (6 bases). V lost 3 bases and J lost 3, with 14 bases in between. Germline V gene data show CDR1 as MNHEY and CDR2 as SMNVEV (reference sequence). The CDR3 runs to 15 residues.